This T cell receptor (beta chain) was recovered during a study of blood T cells in healthy people across ages (dated by TCRdb to between 2015 and 2017). As for the study more broadly: In model experiments, template switching captured roughly one uniquely barcoded TCR beta cDNA molecule for every two T cells. Donors of different ages were randomly distributed across sequencing lanes to avoid experimental bias. The study measured age-related changes in TCR beta repertoire diversity using deep sequencing normalized with unique cDNA molecular identifiers. For two donors (one aged 18 to 30 and one aged 80 or older), the study analyzed two additional independent replicas of 1 million unique cDNA reads from the same blood draw. The donors were divided into four age groups: young (average around 17 years), middle-aged (roughly 40), aged (approximately 62) and long-lived (82). Findings and caveats that apply to the study as a whole: Observed TCR beta diversity per million T cells fell roughly linearly with age, and a significant reduction was already apparent by age around 36. Total diversity estimates from one million sequenced T cells were considered lower bounds and underestimates. Compared with the aged group, the long-lived group had more naive CD4+ T cells, fewer expanded clones and increased TCR diversity, suggesting age selection. Bulk unsorted PBMC profiling prevented conclusive comparison of naive and antigen-experienced compartments. There was a strong correlation between observed TCR beta diversity and the percentage of naive T cells measured by flow cytometry. Because donor CMV infection status was unknown, age-related changes in expanded clonotypes were potentially confounded.

In regard to this clonotype: Its binding antigen is unknown. No DNA is shown, since the ends of the CDR3 on it are uncertain; the CDR3 is the one TCRdb lists.

Libraries were built with 5' RACE. Sequencing took place on an Illumina HiSeq 2500. A second PCR of about 6 to 11 cycles was run with a J-beta primer mix and a sample-barcoded 5' primer. A unique molecular identifier was introduced onto each TCR beta cDNA molecule by a template-switch 5' adaptor carrying 12 random nucleotides. Each sample yielded at least 2.5 million CDR3-containing paired-end reads. First-strand cDNA synthesis was performed from all RNA using the Mint cDNA synthesis kit, with priming by a TRBC-specific oligonucleotide. Following uracil-DNA glycosylase treatment, a first 18-cycle PCR with universal primers M1SS and BC2_uni_R was performed on all cDNA. In the authors' own workflow: For normalization, 1 million high-quality reads, each with a distinct molecular identifier, were randomly selected from each sample. Reads with shared molecular identifiers were discarded instead of being binned into consensus sequences. MiTCR, set to a Q25 quality threshold and the strictest error-elimination algorithm, was used for CDR3 identification, clonotype clustering and error correction. Lower-bound total TCR beta diversity was estimated with a nonparametric unseen species model using Euler transformation. TCRdb ran its own pipeline on the public reads, namely fastp trimming at Q25 and MiXCR clone calling, and kept in-frame beta chains. Records with the same CDR3 protein are collapsed into one entry carrying the most frequent genes and DNA. These V and J calls rely on TCRdb rather than the paper's analysis. The sample table contains more than 700,000 distinct CDR3 sequences; only one count was recorded for 46% of them. The top ten hold over 15% of the sample.

CDR1 and CDR2 are read off the germline V gene as SGDLS and YYNGEE. Spanning cysteine to phenylalanine, the CDR3 consists of 15 amino acids. Donors were 35 to 40 systemically healthy Caucasian individuals from Russia aged about 6 to 100 years. Each donor gave around 9 milliliters of peripheral blood, collected into EDTA-treated Vacutainer tubes. Ficoll-Paque density-gradient centrifugation was used to isolate PBMCs, with at least 6 million obtained per sample. Total RNA, at least 5 micrograms per sample, was extracted from PBMCs with Trizol reagent. For every donor, an aliquot of PBMCs went through flow cytometry to measure the percentages of naive CD45RAhigh/CD27high T cells.

The source is a man of 80 years or more in good health. The sequence links TRBV9 to TRBJ2-5; the table calls TRBD2, which could not be checked here. Source material: blood. The CDR3 amino acid sequence is: CASSVEVASGSRQYF.